The 9 T cell receptor beta chains presented below share a single source sample, sequenced in a study. TCRdb re-derived calls from the 5' RACE reads in MiXCR, one entry per CDR3 protein. The sample contains roughly 42,000 distinct CDR3 sequences, 25% to 35% of which appear only once. The sample taken for sequencing was tumor-infiltrating memory CD4+ T cells sorted from the breast tumor. Subset here: memory CD4+ T cells, CD4+CD45RO+CD25-. The receptors derive from a female donor with breast cancer.

This clonotype was counted only a few times. The rearrangement links TRBV12-3 or TRBV12-4 to TRBJ1-1; no clear D. CDR3 size: 13 residues. Trimming took off 3 bases at V and 3 bases at J, with 8 bases between the two ends. Written as DNA, the CDR3 is TGTGCCAGCAGTTTTCAACGGGACACTGAAGCTTTCTTT. It specifies CASSFQRDTEAFF.

This clonotype has ten or more counts. The chain employs TRBV5-1 and TRBJ1-2, with D hard to call. The V and J ends lost 4 bases and 4 bases respectively, with 14 bases between them. The germline CDR1 and CDR2 sequences are SGHRS and YFSETQ. This CDR3 has 14 amino acids. CDR3 amino acids: CASSPAGSTYGYTF. The CDR3 region has the DNA TGCGCCAGCAGCCCCGCCGGGTCGACCTATGGCTACACCTTC.

Note on this clonotype: A much larger clone differs from this one at a single base, so this may be a read error. This chain connects TRBV29-1 to TRBJ2-7, with D maybe TRBD1 (7 bases). The CDR3 has 13 amino acids. CDR1 SQVTM and CDR2 ANQGSEA come from the germline V gene. V lost 7 bases and J 0 bases, leaving 13 bases between the germline ends. CDR3 sequence (DNA): TGCAGCGGGGAGGACAGGAACTCCTACGAGCAGTACTTC. Translating it yields CSGEDRNSYEQYF.

The sample holds a few counts of this clonotype. J is TRBJ1-1 and V is TRBV7-9; 7 bases match TRBD1. With V trimmed by 2 bases and J by 0 bases, 3 bases remained unmatched. This CDR3 region has 15 residues. Germline CDR1 reads SEHNR; CDR2 reads FQNEAQ (reference sequence). CDR3 residues: CASSLSQGMNTEAFF. The CDR3 region has the DNA TGTGCCAGCAGCTTATCACAGGGGATGAACACTGAAGCTTTCTTT.

This clonotype was observed many times. V and J are TRBV6-5 and TRBJ2-1, with TRBD2 identical over 8 bases. This CDR3 is built from 15 residues. The germline gives CDR1 MNHEY, CDR2 SVGAGI. The J segment lost 4 bases and the V segment lost 6 bases, leaving 8 bases of the junction unmatched. This chain's CDR3 is CASRLRGGPYNEQFF. CDR3 nucleotides: TGTGCCAGCAGGCTCCGGGGGGGACCTTACAATGAGCAGTTCTTC.

This chain links TRBV5-1 with TRBJ2-1; possible D gene TRBD1, 6 bases. Germline CDR1 is SGHRS and CDR2 is YFSETQ. CDR3 length: 14 amino acids. Trimming shortened V by 4 bases and J by 5 bases, and 13 bases separated the two germline ends. The CDR3 DNA reads as TGCGCCAGCAGCCTCGGACAGTCCAACAATGAGCAGTTCTTC. Its protein product is CASSLGQSNNEQFF.

This clonotype is medium-sized. The genes are TRBV5-1 and TRBJ2-1; TRBD2 might be the D (6 bases). V dropped 3 bases and J dropped 0 bases, with 10 bases sitting between them. Looked up from germline, CDR1 is SGHRS and CDR2 is YFSETQ. CDR3 length equals 15 residues. The CDR3 sequence: CASSWTGSSYNEQFF. As DNA, the CDR3 is TGCGCCAGCAGCTGGACCGGGAGCTCCTACAATGAGCAGTTCTTC.

There are a few counts of this clonotype. The V gene is TRBV5-1, the J gene TRBJ2-5; D unresolved. V was cut by 6 bases and J by 2 bases, with 14 bases left in between. There are 14 residues in the CDR3. The germline CDR1 and CDR2 sequences are SGHRS and YFSETQ. CDR3 coding DNA: TGCGCCAGCACCCAAGACCCCGCACAAGAGACCCAGTACTTC. It specifies CASTQDPAQETQYF.

This clonotype has a handful of counts. The rearrangement joins TRBV5-1 to TRBJ2-4; no firm D call. Germline assignment: CDR1 SGHRS and CDR2 YFSETQ. CDR3 length: 13 amino acids. The V end lost 4 bases, the J end lost 3 bases, and 8 bases lay between the germline ends. CDR3 sequence: CASSPSHKNIQYF. CDR3 in DNA: TGCGCCAGCAGCCCTTCGCACAAAAACATTCAGTACTTC.